This is a list of T cell receptor beta chains from one sample in a study of shared T cell receptors in the human thymus. Clones were sequenced by immunoSEQ multiplex PCR, and TCRdb holds only the in-frame ones, with some missing. This sample yields roughly 560,000 clones, of which about 80% are seen a single time; around 0.013% belongs to the top ten. This sample was also put to use in a study of human thymus T cells.

The sample taken for sequencing was thymocytes. Receptors were obtained from a boy under three years old with a congenital heart defect. CDR3s include the opening cysteine and the closing phenylalanine or tryptophan. Clone size is given for some rows only: seen once, a few or many times, or a class if the clone is expanded.

clone_size: .; v_call: TRBV2; j_call: TRBJ2-7; cdr3_aa: CASSVIPGQGGNEQYF
clone_size: .; v_call: TRBV6-5; j_call: TRBJ2-7; cdr3_aa: CASTSGQGLPYEQYF
clone_size: .; v_call: TRBV23-1; j_call: TRBJ2-7; cdr3_aa: CASSQSGQGSEQYF
clone_size: .; v_call: TRBV30; j_call: TRBJ2-5; cdr3_aa: CAWIFGGPGETQYF
clone_size: .; v_call: TRBV18; j_call: TRBJ2-3; cdr3_aa: CASSRDTSGDTQYF
clone_size: .; v_call: TRBV18; j_call: TRBJ1-4; cdr3_aa: CASSPPTGGIADEKLFF
clone_size: .; v_call: TRBV13; j_call: TRBJ2-3; cdr3_aa: CASSPCLVAGGPPDTQYF
clone_size: .; v_call: TRBV2; j_call: TRBJ2-7; cdr3_aa: CASRGDHGLAGGGYEQYF
clone_size: .; v_call: TRBV4-1; j_call: TRBJ2-2; cdr3_aa: CASSQDRTGANTGELFF
clone_size: .; v_call: TRBV30; j_call: TRBJ2-7; cdr3_aa: CAWRGGQGYEQYF
clone_size: .; v_call: TRBV28; j_call: TRBJ2-5; cdr3_aa: CASSEASGREYQETQYF
clone_size: .; v_call: TRBV5-4; j_call: TRBJ2-1; cdr3_aa: CASSSSGTYNEQFF
clone_size: .; v_call: TRBV20-1; j_call: TRBJ1-1; cdr3_aa: CSTDSELEAFF
clone_size: .; v_call: TRBV15; j_call: TRBJ1-2; cdr3_aa: CATSRVLERTRGYTF
clone_size: .; v_call: TRBV20-1; j_call: TRBJ1-1; cdr3_aa: CSAREGTEAFF
clone_size: .; v_call: TRBV7-9; j_call: TRBJ2-7; cdr3_aa: CASSFVQGRMSEQYF
clone_size: .; v_call: TRBV30; j_call: TRBJ2-1; cdr3_aa: CAWSVLTPRLVFLYNEQFF
clone_size: few; v_call: TRBV25-1; j_call: TRBJ1-2; cdr3_aa: CASSEWAGPGYTF
clone_size: .; v_call: TRBV9; j_call: TRBJ2-5; cdr3_aa: CASSVATLAGVRETQYF
clone_size: few; v_call: TRBV7-9; j_call: TRBJ1-2; cdr3_aa: CASSSPGQGNYGYTF
clone_size: .; v_call: TRBV4-2; j_call: TRBJ2-1; cdr3_aa: CASSQVPHRGGRYNEQFF
clone_size: .; v_call: TRBV28; j_call: TRBJ2-7; cdr3_aa: CASGPLRDTDYEQYF
clone_size: once; v_call: TRBV5-1; j_call: TRBJ2-4; cdr3_aa: CASSLAVTGSLWNIQYF
clone_size: once; v_call: TRBV6-1; j_call: TRBJ2-1; cdr3_aa: CASSEPLAGGGNEQFF
clone_size: .; v_call: TRBV5-4; j_call: TRBJ2-1; cdr3_aa: CASSRNRGGLAVYNEQFF
clone_size: .; v_call: TRBV5-1; j_call: TRBJ2-1; cdr3_aa: CASSSEREGLDNEQFF
clone_size: .; v_call: TRBV20-1; j_call: TRBJ1-2; cdr3_aa: CSARGDTF
clone_size: once; v_call: TRBV27; j_call: TRBJ2-1; cdr3_aa: CASQGTDDEQFF
clone_size: .; v_call: TRBV5-1; j_call: TRBJ2-7; cdr3_aa: CASSLWFWSSYEQYF
clone_size: .; v_call: TRBV15; j_call: TRBJ1-2; cdr3_aa: CATRQMCTAHYGYTF
clone_size: .; v_call: TRBV5-4; j_call: TRBJ2-6; cdr3_aa: CASSFEEGPPPNSGANVLTF
clone_size: .; v_call: TRBV11-2; j_call: TRBJ2-7; cdr3_aa: CASSLGNRGKDYEQYF
clone_size: .; v_call: TRBV19; j_call: TRBJ1-4; cdr3_aa: CASSFSRDRWEKLFF
clone_size: once; v_call: TRBV7-9; j_call: TRBJ2-7; cdr3_aa: CASSNERGYYEQYF
clone_size: .; v_call: TRBV27; j_call: TRBJ2-4; cdr3_aa: CASSPMPTGTKGNIQYF
clone_size: few; v_call: TRBV5-4; j_call: TRBJ2-5; cdr3_aa: CASSPTSIQETQYF
clone_size: .; v_call: TRBV7-2; j_call: TRBJ2-1; cdr3_aa: CASSFSGRAYNEQFF
clone_size: .; v_call: TRBV19; j_call: TRBJ2-7; cdr3_aa: CASRKTHRAHEQYF
clone_size: .; v_call: TRBV7-3; j_call: TRBJ2-5; cdr3_aa: CASSLTSGRQETQYF
clone_size: .; v_call: TRBV30; j_call: TRBJ2-1; cdr3_aa: CAWSVLLAASNEQFF
clone_size: .; v_call: TRBV5-1; j_call: TRBJ2-2; cdr3_aa: CASSPPTSGSGELFF
clone_size: .; v_call: TRBV7-8; j_call: TRBJ2-5; cdr3_aa: CASSLERTSGSQETQYF